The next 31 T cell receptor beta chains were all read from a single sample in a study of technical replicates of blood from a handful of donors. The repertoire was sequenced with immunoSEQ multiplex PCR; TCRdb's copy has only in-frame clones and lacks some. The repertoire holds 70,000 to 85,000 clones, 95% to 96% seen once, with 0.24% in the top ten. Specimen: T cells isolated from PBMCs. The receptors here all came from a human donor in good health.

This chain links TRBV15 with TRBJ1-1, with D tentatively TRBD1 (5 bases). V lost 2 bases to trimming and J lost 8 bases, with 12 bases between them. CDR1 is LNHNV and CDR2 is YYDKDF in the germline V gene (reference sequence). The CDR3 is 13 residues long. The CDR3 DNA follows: TGTGCCACCAGCAGAAAGGAGACAGACGAAGCTTTCTTT. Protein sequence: CATSRKETDEAFF. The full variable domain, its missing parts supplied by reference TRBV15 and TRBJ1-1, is DAMVIQNPRYQVTQFGKPVTLSCSQTLNHNVMYWYQQKSSQAPKLLFHYYDKDFNNEADTPDNFQSRRPNTSFCFLDIRSPGLGDTAMYLCATSRKETDEAFFGQGTRLTVV.

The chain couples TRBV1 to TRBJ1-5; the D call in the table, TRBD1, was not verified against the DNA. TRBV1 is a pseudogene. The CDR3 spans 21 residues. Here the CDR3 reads CTSSRVRPLGTGCYSNQPQHF. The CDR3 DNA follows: TGCACCAGCAGCCGAGTCCGCCCCCTAGGGACAGGGTGTTATAGCAATCAGCCCCAGCATTTT.

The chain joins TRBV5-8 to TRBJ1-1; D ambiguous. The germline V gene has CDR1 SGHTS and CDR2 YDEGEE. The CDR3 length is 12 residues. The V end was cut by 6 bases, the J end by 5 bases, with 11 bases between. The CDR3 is CASTPRRTEAFF. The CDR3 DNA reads TGTGCCAGCACCCCCAGGAGGACTGAAGCTTTCTTT.

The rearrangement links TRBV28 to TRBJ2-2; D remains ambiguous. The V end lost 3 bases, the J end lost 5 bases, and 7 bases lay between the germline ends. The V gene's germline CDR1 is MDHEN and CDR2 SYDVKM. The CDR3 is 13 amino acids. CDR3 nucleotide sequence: TGTGCCAGCAGTTTCCGGGTGACCGGGGAGCTGTTTTTT. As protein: CASSFRVTGELFF.

CDR3 in amino acids: CASARGNYGYTF. The CDR3 coding sequence is TGTGCCAGCGCCCGGGGAAACTATGGCTACACCTTC. The chain combines TRBV6-5 with TRBJ1-2; D not certain. From germline, CDR1 is MNHEY and CDR2 SVGAGI. V was clipped by 8 bases and J by 2 bases, with 9 bases between them. This CDR3 spans 12 amino acids.

The CDR3 DNA sequence: TGTGCCAGCAGCGCCCGAGGAGCGGGGGTCACCGGGGAGCTGTTTTTT. This encodes CASSARGAGVTGELFF. The chain recombines TRBV9 with TRBJ2-2; 8 bases are shared with TRBD2. The CDR3 is made up of 16 amino acids. Germline-derived CDR1 and CDR2 are SGDLS and YYNGEE. Trimming at V came to 3 bases and at J to 4 bases, leaving 8 bases not matched to a gene.

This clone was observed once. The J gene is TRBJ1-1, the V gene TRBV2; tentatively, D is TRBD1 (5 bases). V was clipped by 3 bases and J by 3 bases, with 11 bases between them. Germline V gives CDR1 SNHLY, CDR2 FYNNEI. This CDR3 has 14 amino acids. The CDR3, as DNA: TGTGCCAGCAGTGATGCAGGGATGGACACTGAAGCTTTCTTT. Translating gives CASSDAGMDTEAFF.

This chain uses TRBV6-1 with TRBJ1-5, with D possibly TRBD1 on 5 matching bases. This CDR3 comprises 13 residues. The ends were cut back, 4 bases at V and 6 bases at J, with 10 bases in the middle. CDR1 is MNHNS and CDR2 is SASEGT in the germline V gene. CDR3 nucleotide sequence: TGTGCCAGCAGTGCCCAGGGTGGTCAGCCCCAGCATTTT. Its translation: CASSAQGGQPQHF.

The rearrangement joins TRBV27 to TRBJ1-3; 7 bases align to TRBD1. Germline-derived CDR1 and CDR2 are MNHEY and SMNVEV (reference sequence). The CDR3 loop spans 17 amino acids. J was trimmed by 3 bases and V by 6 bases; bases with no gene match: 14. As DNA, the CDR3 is TGTGCCAGCAGCCTGTCACCTTTCACAGGGGATGGAAACACCATATATTTT. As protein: CASSLSPFTGDGNTIYF.

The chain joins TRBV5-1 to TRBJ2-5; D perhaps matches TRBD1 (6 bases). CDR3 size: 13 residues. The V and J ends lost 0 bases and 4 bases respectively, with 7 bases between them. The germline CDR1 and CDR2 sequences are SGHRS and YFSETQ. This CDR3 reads CASSLGGRETQYF. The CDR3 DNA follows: TGCGCCAGCAGCTTGGGGGGGCGAGAGACCCAGTACTTC.

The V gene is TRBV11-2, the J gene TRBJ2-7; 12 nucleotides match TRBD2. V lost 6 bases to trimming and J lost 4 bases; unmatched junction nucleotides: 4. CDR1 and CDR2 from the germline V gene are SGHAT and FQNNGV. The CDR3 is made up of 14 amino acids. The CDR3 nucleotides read TGTGCCAGCAGGTATCTAGCGGGAGGGTACGAGCAGTACTTC. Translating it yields CASRYLAGGYEQYF.

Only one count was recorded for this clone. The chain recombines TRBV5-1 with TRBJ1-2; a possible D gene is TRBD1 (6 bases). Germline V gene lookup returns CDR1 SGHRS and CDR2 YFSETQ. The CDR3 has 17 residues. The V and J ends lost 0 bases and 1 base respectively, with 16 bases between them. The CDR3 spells CASSLEWGQAGNYGYTF. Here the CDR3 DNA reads TGCGCCAGCAGCTTGGAGTGGGGGCAGGCGGGTAACTATGGCTACACCTTC.

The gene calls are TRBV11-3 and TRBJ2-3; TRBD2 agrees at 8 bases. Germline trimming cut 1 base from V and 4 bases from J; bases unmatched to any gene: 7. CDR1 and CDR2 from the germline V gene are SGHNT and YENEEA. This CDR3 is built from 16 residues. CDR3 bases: TGTGCCAGCAGCTTAGGTTCAGCGGGAGTCTCAGATACGCAGTATTTT. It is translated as CASSLGSAGVSDTQYF. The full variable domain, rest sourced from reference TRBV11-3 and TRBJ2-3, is EAGVVQSPRYKIIEKKQPVAFWCNPISGHNTLYWYLQNLGQGPELLIRYENEEAVDDSQLPKDRFSAERLKGVDSTLKIQPAELGDSAVYLCASSLGSAGVSDTQYFGPGTRLTVL.

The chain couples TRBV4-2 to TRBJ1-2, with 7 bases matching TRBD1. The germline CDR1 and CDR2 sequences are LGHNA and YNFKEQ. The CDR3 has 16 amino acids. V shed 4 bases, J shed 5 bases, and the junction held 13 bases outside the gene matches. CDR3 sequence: CASSPNPGQRIYGYTF. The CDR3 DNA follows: TGTGCCAGCAGCCCTAATCCGGGACAGCGAATTTATGGCTACACCTTC.

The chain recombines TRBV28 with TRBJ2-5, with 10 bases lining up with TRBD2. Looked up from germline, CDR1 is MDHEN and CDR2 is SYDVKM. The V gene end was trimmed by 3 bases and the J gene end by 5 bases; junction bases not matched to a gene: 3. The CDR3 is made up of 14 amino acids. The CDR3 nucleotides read TGTGCCAGCAGTTTGGGACTAGCGTGGGAGACCCAGTACTTC. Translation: CASSLGLAWETQYF.

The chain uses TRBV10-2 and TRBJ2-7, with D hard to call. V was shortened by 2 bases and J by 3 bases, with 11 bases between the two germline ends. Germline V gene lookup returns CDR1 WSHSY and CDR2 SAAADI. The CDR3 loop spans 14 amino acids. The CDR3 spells CASSERNEVYEQYF. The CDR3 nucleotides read TGCGCCAGCAGTGAGAGGAACGAGGTCTACGAGCAGTACTTC.

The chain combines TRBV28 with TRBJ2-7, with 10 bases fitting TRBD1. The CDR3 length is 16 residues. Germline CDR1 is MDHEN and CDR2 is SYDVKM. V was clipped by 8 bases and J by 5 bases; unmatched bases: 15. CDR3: CASENLSRDRGDEQYF. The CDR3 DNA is TGTGCCAGCGAAAACCTCTCCCGGGACAGGGGAGACGAGCAGTACTTC. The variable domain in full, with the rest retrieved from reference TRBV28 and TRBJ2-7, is DVKVTQSSRYLVKRTGEKVFLECVQDMDHENMFWYRQDPGLGLRLIYFSYDVKMKEKGDIPEGYSVSREKKERFSLILESASTNQTSMYLCASENLSRDRGDEQYFGPGTRLTVT.

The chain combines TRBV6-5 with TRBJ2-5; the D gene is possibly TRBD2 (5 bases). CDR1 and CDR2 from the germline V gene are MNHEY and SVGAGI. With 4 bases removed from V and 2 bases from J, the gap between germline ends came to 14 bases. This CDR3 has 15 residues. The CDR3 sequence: CASSFSSVLQETQYF. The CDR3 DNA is TGTGCCAGCAGTTTTAGTAGCGTTCTTCAAGAGACCCAGTACTTC.

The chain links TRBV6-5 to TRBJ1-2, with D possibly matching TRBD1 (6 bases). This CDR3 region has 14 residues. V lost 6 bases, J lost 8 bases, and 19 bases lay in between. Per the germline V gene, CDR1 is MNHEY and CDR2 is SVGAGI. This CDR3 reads CASRDPRGGTGYTF. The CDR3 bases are TGTGCCAGCAGGGACCCGAGGGGGGGTACGGGCTACACCTTC.

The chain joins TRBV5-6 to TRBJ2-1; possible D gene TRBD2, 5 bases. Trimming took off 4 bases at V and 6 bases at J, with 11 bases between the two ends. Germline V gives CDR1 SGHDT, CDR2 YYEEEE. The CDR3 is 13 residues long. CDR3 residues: CASSPLGGNEQFF. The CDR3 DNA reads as TGTGCCAGCAGCCCCCTAGGAGGCAATGAGCAGTTCTTC.

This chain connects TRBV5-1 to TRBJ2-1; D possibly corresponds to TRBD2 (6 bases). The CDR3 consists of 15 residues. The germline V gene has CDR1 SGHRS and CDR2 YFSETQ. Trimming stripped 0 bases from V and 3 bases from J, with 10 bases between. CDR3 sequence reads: CASSLASAFYNEQFF. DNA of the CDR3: TGCGCCAGCAGCTTGGCTAGCGCCTTCTACAATGAGCAGTTCTTC.

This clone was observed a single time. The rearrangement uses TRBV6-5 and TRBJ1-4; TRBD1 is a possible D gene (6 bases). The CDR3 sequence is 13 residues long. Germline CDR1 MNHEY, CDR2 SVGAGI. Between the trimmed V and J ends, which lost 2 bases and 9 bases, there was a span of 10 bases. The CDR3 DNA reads TGTGCCAGCAGTTACCTAGGGGGAAAAAAACTGTTTTTT. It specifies CASSYLGGKKLFF.

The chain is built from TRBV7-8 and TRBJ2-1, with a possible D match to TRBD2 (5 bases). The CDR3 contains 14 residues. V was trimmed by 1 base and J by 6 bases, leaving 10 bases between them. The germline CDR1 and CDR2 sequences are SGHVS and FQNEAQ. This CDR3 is CASSLGVGVNEQFF. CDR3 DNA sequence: TGTGCCAGCAGCTTAGGGGTCGGGGTCAATGAGCAGTTCTTC.

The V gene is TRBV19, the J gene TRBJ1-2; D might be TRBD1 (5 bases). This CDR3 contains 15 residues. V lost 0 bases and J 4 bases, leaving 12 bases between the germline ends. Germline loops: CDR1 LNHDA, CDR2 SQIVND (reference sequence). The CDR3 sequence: CASSIDRGAGYGYTF. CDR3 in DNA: TGTGCCAGTAGTATAGATCGTGGGGCCGGCTATGGCTACACCTTC.

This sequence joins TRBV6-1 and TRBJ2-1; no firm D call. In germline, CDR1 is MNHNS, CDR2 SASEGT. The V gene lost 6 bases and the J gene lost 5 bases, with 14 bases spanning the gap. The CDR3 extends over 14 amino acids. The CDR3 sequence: CASSLTSSDNEQFF. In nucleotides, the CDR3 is TGTGCCAGCAGCCTTACATCTTCCGACAATGAGCAGTTCTTC.

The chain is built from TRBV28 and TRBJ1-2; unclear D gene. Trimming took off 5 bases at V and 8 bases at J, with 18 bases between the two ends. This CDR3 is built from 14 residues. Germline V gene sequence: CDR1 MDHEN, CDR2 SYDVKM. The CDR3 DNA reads TGTGCCAGCAGTCCGAGGATCTACGCGGGGGGCTACACCTTC. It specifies CASSPRIYAGGYTF.

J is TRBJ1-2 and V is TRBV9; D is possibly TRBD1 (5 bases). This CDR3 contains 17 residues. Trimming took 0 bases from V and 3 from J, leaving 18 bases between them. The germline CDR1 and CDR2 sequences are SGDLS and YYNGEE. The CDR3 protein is CASSVGGVVLDHYGYTF. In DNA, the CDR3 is TGTGCCAGCAGCGTAGGGGGGGTAGTCCTCGACCACTATGGCTACACCTTC.

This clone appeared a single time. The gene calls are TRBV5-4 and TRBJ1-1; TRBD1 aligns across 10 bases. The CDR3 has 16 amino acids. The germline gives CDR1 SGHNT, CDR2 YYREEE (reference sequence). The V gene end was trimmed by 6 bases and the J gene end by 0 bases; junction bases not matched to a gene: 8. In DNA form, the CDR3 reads TGTGCCAGCACCCCCGGGACAGGGGTAATGAACACTGAAGCTTTCTTT. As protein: CASTPGTGVMNTEAFF.

Here the CDR3 reads CASSAHRGQGTEAFF. CDR3 DNA: TGTGCCAGCAGCGCGCACAGGGGGCAGGGGACTGAAGCTTTCTTT. The gene calls are TRBV7-9 and TRBJ1-1, with 9 bases that match TRBD1. The CDR3 spans 15 residues. The junction had 9 bases not matched to a gene; V was cut back by 5 bases and J by 5 bases. In germline, CDR1 is SEHNR, CDR2 FQNEAQ (reference sequence). Drawing the rest from reference TRBV7-9 and TRBJ1-1, the complete variable domain is DTGVSQNPRHKITKRGQNVTFRCDPISEHNRLYWYRQTLGQGPEFLTYFQNEAQLEKSRLLSDRFSAERPKGSFSTLEIQRTEQGDSAMYLCASSAHRGQGTEAFFGQGTRLTVV.

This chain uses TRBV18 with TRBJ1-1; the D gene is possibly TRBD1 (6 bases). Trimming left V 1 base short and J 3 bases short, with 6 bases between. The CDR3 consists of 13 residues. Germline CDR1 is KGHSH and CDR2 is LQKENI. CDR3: CASSPQGDTEAFF. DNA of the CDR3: TGTGCCAGCTCACCACAGGGGGACACTGAAGCTTTCTTT.

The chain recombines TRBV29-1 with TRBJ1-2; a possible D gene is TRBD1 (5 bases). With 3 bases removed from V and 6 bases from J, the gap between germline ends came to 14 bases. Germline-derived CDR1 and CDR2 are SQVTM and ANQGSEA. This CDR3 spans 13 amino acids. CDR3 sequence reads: CSVDSQGRDGYTF. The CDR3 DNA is TGCAGCGTTGATTCCCAGGGTAGGGATGGCTACACCTTC.